This T cell receptor beta chain was found in a study of T cell responses to AZD1222 COVID-19 vaccine. V lost 8 bases and J lost 0, with 19 bases in between. The CDR3 consists of 16 residues. The germline CDR1 and CDR2 sequences are MDHEN and SYDVKM. This table comes from immunoSEQ multiplex PCR, and its TCRdb copy is limited to in-frame clones, with some not included. The data hold about 72,000 clones, with 70% to 90% observed a single time. This clonotype was sampled from an adult in good health. This sequence joins TRBV28 and TRBJ1-1, with unresolved D. The source was peripheral blood, collected on day 0 of AZD1222 vaccination. The DNA for the CDR3 is TGTGCCAGCCGCCCCGACCCGCCGCAGATGAACACTGAAGCTTTCTTT. Its protein product is CASRPDPPQMNTEAFF.